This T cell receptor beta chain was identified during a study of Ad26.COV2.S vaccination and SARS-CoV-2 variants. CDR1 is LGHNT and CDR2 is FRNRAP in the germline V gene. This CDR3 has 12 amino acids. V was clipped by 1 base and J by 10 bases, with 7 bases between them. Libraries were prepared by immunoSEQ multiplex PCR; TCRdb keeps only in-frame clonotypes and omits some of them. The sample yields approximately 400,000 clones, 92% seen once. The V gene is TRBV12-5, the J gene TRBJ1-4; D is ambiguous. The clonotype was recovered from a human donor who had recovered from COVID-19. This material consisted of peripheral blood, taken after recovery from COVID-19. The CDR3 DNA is TGTGCTAGTGGTTTGGGACGGGGAAAACTGTTTTTT. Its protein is CASGLGRGKLFF.